Following are 8 T cell receptor beta chains from one sample sequenced in a study of T cell changes during pregnancy in multiple sclerosis. Method: immunoSEQ multiplex PCR; TCRdb's copy keeps in-frame clones and lacks some. Among 40,000 to 45,000 clones listed, about 91% were seen once. The specimen comprised CD4+ T cells from peripheral blood mononuclear cells, sampled in the first trimester of pregnancy. These receptors originate from a female donor with multiple sclerosis, enrolled in a pregnancy study.

The chain couples TRBV5-1 to TRBJ2-7; D is perhaps TRBD2 (6 bases). This CDR3 is 14 amino acids long. Germline CDR1 and CDR2: SGHRS and YFSETQ. Trimming pared 0 bases from V and 2 bases from J, leaving 9 bases between. CDR3 sequence (DNA): TGCGCCAGCAGCTTGGGGACGGGGGCCTACGAGCAGTACTTC. Encoded protein: CASSLGTGAYEQYF.

J is TRBJ1-5 and V is TRBV6-5; 7 positions agree with TRBD1. Germline CDR1 and CDR2: MNHEY and SVGAGI. V was pared by 4 bases and J by 3 bases, with 6 bases of the junction left unmatched. The CDR3 loop spans 15 amino acids. As DNA, the CDR3 is TGTGCCAGCAGTTGTTCGGACAGGAACAATCAGCCCCAGCATTTT. Its protein product is CASSCSDRNNQPQHF.

CDR3: CASSPGTGGYQETQYF. CDR3 DNA sequence: TGTGCCAGCAGCCCCGGGACAGGGGGGTACCAAGAGACCCAGTACTTC. The rearrangement joins TRBV7-8 to TRBJ2-5; 11 bases agree with TRBD1. J gave up 0 bases and V 5 bases, and 5 bases lay outside the gene matches. This CDR3 contains 16 residues. CDR1 and CDR2 from the germline V gene are SGHVS and FQNEAQ.

The sample holds a few counts of this clone. This rearrangement joins TRBV6-4 to TRBJ2-1, with 8 bases fitting TRBD1. After removal of 3 bases from V and 2 bases from J, the junction contained 6 bases not matched to a gene. This CDR3 comprises 16 residues. Germline CDR1 reads MRHNA; CDR2 reads SNTAGT. CDR3 bases: TGTGCCAGCAGTGAGACACCGACAGGGGCCTACAATGAGCAGTTCTTC. It yields the protein CASSETPTGAYNEQFF.

The chain employs TRBV29-1 and TRBJ2-7, with D tentatively TRBD1 (5 bases). V was trimmed by 5 bases and J by 3 bases, leaving 14 bases between them. This CDR3 contains 13 residues. Germline CDR1 is SQVTM and CDR2 is ANQGSEA. For the CDR3, the DNA is TGCAGCGTTTCTCATATTAGGGGCTACGAGCAGTACTTC. Amino acid sequence: CSVSHIRGYEQYF.

This chain connects TRBV2 to TRBJ2-2; TRBD2 agrees at 15 bases. The V gene end was trimmed by 8 bases and the J gene end by 9 bases; junction bases not matched to a gene: 7. CDR3 length equals 15 residues. Germline assignment: CDR1 SNHLY and CDR2 FYNNEI. The CDR3 spells CASSGLAGGPRELFF. In DNA, the CDR3 is TGTGCCAGCTCAGGACTAGCGGGAGGGCCGCGGGAGCTGTTTTTT.

The V gene is TRBV5-1, the J gene TRBJ2-1, with 8 bases fitting TRBD2. Germline V gene sequence: CDR1 SGHRS, CDR2 YFSETQ. The CDR3 is 15 residues long. The V segment lost 6 bases and the J segment 3 bases; nucleotides outside the gene matches: 8. The CDR3 nucleotides are TGCGCCAGCACCCTAAGCGGGAGTAACTACAATGAGCAGTTCTTC. Amino acid sequence: CASTLSGSNYNEQFF.

The chain recombines TRBV7-9 with TRBJ2-5; 10 bases fit TRBD2. V lost 5 bases, J lost 4 bases, and 4 bases stayed unmatched. The CDR3 spans 14 residues. The germline V gene encodes CDR1 SEHNR and CDR2 FQNEAQ (reference sequence). CDR3 protein: CASSTGLALETQYF. The CDR3 nucleotides read TGTGCCAGCAGCACGGGACTAGCGCTAGAGACCCAGTACTTC.